The clone carrying this TCR beta chain has a count of ten or more. Its antigen remains unknown. Each CDR3 protein gets one entry after TCRdb re-called the reads with MiXCR. The sample includes fewer than 1,000,000 distinct CDR3 sequences, approximately 32% seen only once; the top ten take 13%. This sample is part of a study of T cell repertoires in cytomegalovirus infection. The CDR3 covers 16 residues. Germline-derived CDR1 and CDR2 are ENHRY and SYGVKD. Trimming stripped 0 bases from V and 0 bases from J, with 9 bases between. This chain joins TRBV10-3 and TRBJ2-1, with D possibly TRBD2 on 5 matching bases. The source was cultured CD8+ T cells from PBMCs, collected from culture after CMV antigen stimulation. This clonotype originated in a human donor in good health (CMV status not recorded). Some clones in this sample may be carry-over from other donors' samples. The CDR3 sequence is CAISESRASSYNEQFF. DNA of the CDR3: TGTGCCATCAGTGAGTCGAGGGCCAGCTCCTACAATGAGCAGTTCTTC.